This T cell receptor (beta chain) was profiled in a study of blood T cell repertoires in COVID-19. The wider study: Some COVID-19 samples were acute and others convalescent; all came from the United States, Italy and Spain. In each case, the material was cDNA or gDNA derived from T cells, B-cell-depleted T cells, or PBMCs.

This CDR3 has 13 residues. CDR1 is SGHNT, CDR2 YENEEA, per germline. Trimming took off 1 base at V and 6 bases at J, with 10 bases between the two ends. How the authors handled the data: By means of reference gene primer amplification, nucleated cell counts were estimated. The protocol was immunoSEQ multiplex PCR, while the TCRdb copy is restricted to in-frame clones and leaves out a portion. The DNA gave D and trimming, while V, J and clone size come from that table. The sample lists some 240,000 clones, roughly 85% occurring once. The material sequenced was PBMCs or T cells enriched from blood (not recorded which). The TCR sequence derives from a woman between 45 and 65 years old who had been exposed to COVID-19. This chain uses TRBV11-3 with TRBJ2-7, with TRBD1 as a possible D gene (6 bases). CDR3 DNA: TGTGCCAGCAGCTTAGCCCGAGGGGGCGAGCAGTACTTC. Translating it yields CASSLARGGEQYF.